A single sample is the source of the 27 T cell receptor beta chains below, sequenced in a study of T cells in tumors after PD-1 blockade. Clones were sequenced by immunoSEQ multiplex PCR, and TCRdb holds only the in-frame ones, with some missing. The sample includes roughly 14,000 clones, about 82% of them seen just once. This specimen was PBMCs, taken after anti-PD-1 treatment. The receptors come from a human donor with basal cell carcinoma.

The rearrangement links TRBV24-1 to TRBJ2-2, with TRBD1 matching over 8 bases. The V segment lost 9 bases and the J segment 4 bases; nucleotides outside the gene matches: 6. This CDR3 is 14 amino acids long. CDR1 and CDR2 (germline): KGHDR, SFDVKD. In DNA form, the CDR3 reads TGTGCCACCTCCGGACAGGGTGGCACCGGGGAGCTGTTTTTT. As protein: CATSGQGGTGELFF.

CDR3 in DNA: TGTGCCAGCAGTGGATCGGCGGGACCAGATACGCAGTATTTT. Translating gives CASSGSAGPDTQYF. The J gene is TRBJ2-3, the V gene TRBV2, with D maybe TRBD2 (6 bases). Germline V gene sequence: CDR1 SNHLY, CDR2 FYNNEI. CDR3 length equals 14 residues. V shed 4 bases and J shed 4 bases, with 12 bases lying between them.

This chain uses TRBV7-2 with TRBJ2-7; 9 bases are a match to TRBD2. V was clipped by 4 bases and J by 2 bases; unmatched bases: 6. The CDR3 has 15 residues. The germline V gene has CDR1 SGHTA and CDR2 FQGNSA. DNA for the CDR3: TGTGCCAGCAGCTCATATTCTAGCGGGACCTACGAGCAGTACTTC. This codes for CASSSYSSGTYEQYF.

This rearrangement joins TRBV2 to TRBJ2-7, with 8 bases aligning to TRBD1. Germline V lookup: CDR1 SNHLY, CDR2 FYNNEI. The junction had 4 bases not matched to a gene; V was cut back by 5 bases and J by 7 bases. This CDR3 contains 12 residues. CDR3 sequence (DNA): TGTGCCAGCAGTAGGGACAGGAGTGAGCAGTACTTC. Its translation: CASSRDRSEQYF.

The chain carries TRBV7-9 and TRBJ2-6; D may match TRBD1 or TRBD2 (6 bases each). Germline CDR1 and CDR2: SEHNR and FQNEAQ (reference sequence). CDR3 size: 15 residues. V lost 5 bases, J lost 4 bases, and 12 bases lay in between. The CDR3 spells CASSRGGLGANVLTF. CDR3 nucleotides: TGTGCCAGCAGCCGAGGGGGGTTAGGGGCCAACGTCCTGACTTTC. The variable domain in full, with the rest retrieved from reference TRBV7-9 and TRBJ2-6, is DTGVSQNPRHKITKRGQNVTFRCDPISEHNRLYWYRQTLGQGPEFLTYFQNEAQLEKSRLLSDRFSAERPKGSFSTLEIQRTEQGDSAMYLCASSRGGLGANVLTFGAGSRLTVL.

This clone was picked up one time. The chain has TRBV10-3 and TRBJ2-5; D is perhaps TRBD1 (6 bases). The CDR3 is 13 amino acids. V was shortened by 4 bases and J by 3 bases, with 9 bases between the two germline ends. Per the germline V gene, CDR1 is ENHRY and CDR2 is SYGVKD. CDR3 region: CAISVAGEETQYF. The DNA for the CDR3 is TGTGCCATCAGTGTCGCAGGGGAAGAGACCCAGTACTTC.

The CDR3 coding sequence is TGTGCCACCAGCAGAGATGGGTGGGGGACTACTTCCTACGAGCAGTACTTC. Protein sequence: CATSRDGWGTTSYEQYF. The rearrangement uses TRBV15 and TRBJ2-7; 7 bases map to TRBD2. The germline gives CDR1 LNHNV, CDR2 YYDKDF (reference sequence). With 0 bases clipped from V and 1 base from J, the junction kept 9 bases outside the gene matches. This CDR3 contains 17 residues. Full variable domain (outside the CDR3, taken from reference TRBV15 and TRBJ2-7): DAMVIQNPRYQVTQFGKPVTLSCSQTLNHNVMYWYQQKSSQAPKLLFHYYDKDFNNEADTPDNFQSRRPNTSFCFLDIRSPGLGDTAMYLCATSRDGWGTTSYEQYFGPGTRLTVT.

The rearrangement links TRBV14 to TRBJ2-7; a weak D match, TRBD1 (6 bases). CDR3 length equals 16 residues. Germline assignment: CDR1 SGHDN and CDR2 FVKESK. The ends were cut back, 4 bases at V and 0 bases at J, with 16 bases in the middle. This CDR3 reads CASSLTGYPSSYEQYF. In nucleotides, the CDR3 is TGTGCCAGCAGCCTAACAGGGTACCCTAGCTCCTACGAGCAGTACTTC.

The CDR3 sequence is CASKATPTNEKLFF. In nucleotides, the CDR3 is TGCGCCAGCAAAGCGACACCAACTAATGAAAAACTGTTTTTT. This chain joins TRBV5-1 and TRBJ1-4; no definite D call. Germline loops: CDR1 SGHRS, CDR2 YFSETQ. The CDR3 spans 14 residues. Trimming stripped 6 bases from V and 0 bases from J, with 9 bases between.

J is TRBJ1-5 and V is TRBV28, with a tentative D call TRBD1 (5 bases). There are 13 residues in the CDR3. Per germline, CDR1 MDHEN and CDR2 SYDVKM. The V end was cut by 5 bases, the J end by 7 bases, with 12 bases between. CDR3 region: CASSGTALQPQHF. The CDR3 nucleotides are TGTGCCAGCAGTGGGACCGCTCTACAGCCCCAGCATTTT.

This clone was found once. In DNA, the CDR3 is TGTGCCAGCAGCTTTTTGGAGGGAAACACTGAAGCTTTCTTT. Translation: CASSFLEGNTEAFF. The genes are TRBV7-2 and TRBJ1-1; D gene uncertain. CDR1 SGHTA and CDR2 FQGNSA come from the germline V gene. Trimming pared 3 bases from V and 2 bases from J, leaving 10 bases between. The CDR3 sequence is 14 residues long.

The chain is built from TRBV7-9 and TRBJ1-2, with D possibly matching TRBD1 (5 bases). CDR3 length: 17 amino acids. V was clipped by 0 bases and J by 6 bases, with 20 bases between them. Germline V lookup: CDR1 SEHNR, CDR2 FQNEAQ (reference sequence). Here the CDR3 reads CASSLAPRDFGNHGYTF. CDR3 DNA sequence: TGTGCCAGCAGCTTAGCGCCTAGGGACTTCGGAAACCATGGCTACACCTTC.

This rearrangement joins TRBV12-5 to TRBJ2-2; TRBD1 matches 10 bases. Looked up from germline, CDR1 is LGHNT and CDR2 is FRNRAP. The CDR3 length is 15 residues. Trimming at V came to 6 bases and at J to 3 bases, leaving 4 bases not matched to a gene. CDR3 sequence: CASGPGQGYTGELFF. The CDR3 nucleotides are TGTGCTAGTGGGCCGGGACAGGGGTACACCGGGGAGCTGTTTTTT.

This chain uses TRBV5-4 with TRBJ2-1; 11 bases align to TRBD2. From germline, CDR1 is SGHNT and CDR2 YYREEE (reference sequence). Germline trimming cut 6 bases from V and 7 bases from J; bases unmatched to any gene: 12. CDR3 length equals 16 residues. In DNA, the CDR3 is TGTGCCAGCACCAAAGGGGGGCTAGCGGGAGGAAATGAGCAGTTCTTC. Its protein is CASTKGGLAGGNEQFF.

The rearrangement links TRBV6-5 to TRBJ2-1, with 9 bases aligning to TRBD1. V was clipped by 4 bases and J by 7 bases; unmatched bases: 8. Germline loops: CDR1 MNHEY, CDR2 SVGAGI. CDR3 size: 15 residues. The CDR3: CASSFRTGDRNEQFF. CDR3 DNA: TGTGCCAGCAGTTTCCGGACAGGGGATCGTAATGAGCAGTTCTTC.

J is TRBJ1-2 and V is TRBV7-9; tentative D call: TRBD1 (5 bases). The ends were cut back, 4 bases at V and 5 bases at J, with 14 bases in the middle. The CDR3 has 14 amino acids. CDR1 and CDR2 from the germline V gene are SEHNR and FQNEAQ (reference sequence). The CDR3 here is CASSSSGGIYGYTF. The CDR3 coding sequence is TGTGCCAGCAGCTCTTCCGGGGGGATTTATGGCTACACCTTC.

A few counts support this clone. This chain links TRBV5-1 with TRBJ2-7; TRBD1 matches at 8 bases. There are 15 residues in the CDR3. Germline V gene sequence: CDR1 SGHRS, CDR2 YFSETQ. The V gene end was trimmed by 4 bases and the J gene end by 0 bases; junction bases not matched to a gene: 6. The CDR3 DNA sequence: TGCGCCAGCAGCCCCCGACAGGGGTCCTCCTACGAGCAGTACTTC. Translated: CASSPRQGSSYEQYF.

The chain couples TRBV2 to TRBJ2-7; the match to TRBD1 covers 8 bases. Germline lookup yields CDR1 SNHLY and CDR2 FYNNEI. The CDR3 sequence is 12 residues long. The J segment lost 7 bases and the V segment lost 8 bases, leaving 7 bases of the junction unmatched. CDR3 DNA sequence: TGTGCCAGCCAGCCCGGGACAGGTGAGCAGTACTTC. Translation gives CASQPGTGEQYF.

In its sample, this clone was seen once. This chain joins TRBV2 and TRBJ2-7, with D hard to call. Germline lookup yields CDR1 SNHLY and CDR2 FYNNEI. The CDR3 runs to 12 residues. V lost 7 bases, J lost 2 bases, and 9 bases lay in between. In nucleotides, the CDR3 is TGTGCCAGCATAACAGAGACCTACGAGCAGTACTTC. It is translated as CASITETYEQYF.

The J gene is TRBJ1-2, the V gene TRBV2; D unresolved. V lost 5 bases to trimming and J lost 8 bases, with 15 bases between them. Germline V CDR1 and CDR2: SNHLY, FYNNEI. The CDR3 consists of 13 residues. The CDR3 DNA follows: TGTGCCAGCAGTTCCCCCGGGGAGGTCGGCTACACCTTC. It is translated as CASSSPGEVGYTF.

The chain joins TRBV7-2 to TRBJ2-5; 8 bases fit TRBD2. This CDR3 contains 14 residues. Germline-derived CDR1 and CDR2 are SGHTA and FQGNSA. Trimming cost V 7 bases and J 2 bases; bases outside gene matches: 6. The CDR3 reads CASKSGGPQETQYF. The DNA for the CDR3 is TGTGCCAGCAAAAGCGGGGGTCCACAAGAGACCCAGTACTTC.

V and J are TRBV5-1 and TRBJ1-2, with 7 bases matching TRBD1. The germline gives CDR1 SGHRS, CDR2 YFSETQ. This CDR3 region has 16 residues. V lost 1 base, J lost 4 bases, and 10 bases stayed unmatched. CDR3 bases: TGCGCCAGCAGCTTGTTGGTAGGGGGCGCACCCTATGGCTACACCTTC. As protein: CASSLLVGGAPYGYTF.

This chain connects TRBV12-3 or TRBV12-4 to TRBJ1-1; D ambiguous. The CDR3 has 11 residues. The ends were cut back, 3 bases at V and 4 bases at J, with 3 bases in the middle. The CDR3 spells CASSFSTEAFF. CDR3 nucleotides: TGTGCCAGCAGTTTTTCCACTGAAGCTTTCTTT.

V and J are TRBV7-4 and TRBJ1-1; D is uncertain. The V gene lost 1 base and the J gene lost 1 base, with 10 bases spanning the gap. The CDR3 contains 15 residues. Germline values: CDR1 SGHVT, CDR2 SQSDAQ. In DNA form, the CDR3 reads TGTGCCAGCAGCTTAGAGGTGGAGCAGAACACTGAAGCTTTCTTT. Translated, it gives CASSLEVEQNTEAFF.

This clone came up a few times. The chain employs TRBV11-3 and TRBJ2-2; a weak D match, TRBD1 (6 bases). The CDR3 has 13 amino acids. CDR1 and CDR2 from the germline V gene are SGHNT and YENEEA. V lost 4 bases to trimming and J lost 6 bases, with 9 bases between them. CDR3 sequence: CASSSQGPGELFF. The CDR3 DNA reads as TGTGCCAGCAGCTCACAGGGCCCCGGGGAGCTGTTTTTT.

The chain has TRBV20-1 and TRBJ2-7; D uncertain. Trimming stripped 3 bases from V and 9 bases from J, with 12 bases between. Per the germline V gene, CDR1 is DFQATT and CDR2 is SNEGSKA (reference sequence). The CDR3 is 11 amino acids. This CDR3 reads CSASIGSGQYF. Written as DNA, the CDR3 is TGCAGTGCTAGTATTGGATCTGGGCAGTACTTC.

The V and J genes are TRBV5-1 and TRBJ2-7; 9 bases map to TRBD1. After removal of 6 bases from V and 2 bases from J, the junction contained 6 bases not matched to a gene. CDR3 size: 14 residues. CDR1 is SGHRS, CDR2 YFSETQ, per germline. This chain's CDR3 is CASNDRGSTYEQYF. The CDR3 DNA reads as TGCGCCAGCAACGACAGGGGGTCGACCTACGAGCAGTACTTC.